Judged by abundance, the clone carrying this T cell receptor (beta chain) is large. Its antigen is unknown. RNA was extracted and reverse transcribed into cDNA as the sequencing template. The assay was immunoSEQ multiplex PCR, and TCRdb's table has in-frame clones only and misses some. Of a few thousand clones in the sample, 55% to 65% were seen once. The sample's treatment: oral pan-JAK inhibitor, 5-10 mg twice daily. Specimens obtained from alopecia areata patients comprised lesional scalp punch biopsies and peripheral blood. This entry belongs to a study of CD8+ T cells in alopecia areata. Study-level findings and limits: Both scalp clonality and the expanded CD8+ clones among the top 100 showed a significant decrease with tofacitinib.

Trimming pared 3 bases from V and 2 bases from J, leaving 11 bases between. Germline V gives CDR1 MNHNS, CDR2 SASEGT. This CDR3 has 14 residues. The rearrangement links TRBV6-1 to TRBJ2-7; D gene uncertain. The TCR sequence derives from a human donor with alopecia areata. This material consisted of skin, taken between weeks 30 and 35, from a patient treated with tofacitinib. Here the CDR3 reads CASSEGQNPYEQYF. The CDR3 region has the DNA TGTGCCAGCAGTGAGGGTCAGAACCCCTACGAGCAGTACTTC.